This TCR beta chain was captured by sequencing in a study of T cells in Graves' hyperthyroidism and ophthalmopathy. The study's findings and limits: Most clonotypes expanded in the thyroid (above 0.001) were also present in blood.

RNA transcripts gave rise to amplified TCR beta CDR3 regions. The HTBI primer set drove a first-round RT-PCR of the TCR CDR3. One entry per CDR3 protein results from TCRdb running MiXCR on the multiplex PCR reads. The sample carries under 350,000 distinct CDR3 sequences, over 15% recorded once. This CDR3 spans 16 amino acids. Germline CDR1 reads MGHRA; CDR2 reads YSYEKL. V was pared by 0 bases and J by 2 bases, with 11 bases between. Patients were excluded for uncontrolled infection, other autoimmune disease, pregnancy or lactation. Diagnostic decisions used clinical symptoms, serum thyroxine and TRAb, thyroid ultrasound and orbital computed tomography. The PBMCs were taken from under 12 ml of fresh peripheral blood. This clonotype was seen repeatedly, ten times or more. Its antigen is still unknown.

Sequenced input: blood. The chain combines TRBV4-1 with TRBJ1-5, with D uncertain. The sequence was obtained from a woman aged 60-75 years with Graves' ophthalmopathy. The CDR3 DNA is TGCGCCAGCAGCCAAGATTCCAGTTTTGGCAATCAGCCCCAGCATTTT. It is translated as CASSQDSSFGNQPQHF.